This TCR beta chain was captured by sequencing in a study of shared clonotypes between healthy human individuals. Each PCR replicate from the sorted subsets contained about 200 ng DNA, which is 30,000 or so T cell genomes. Sequencing was performed with immunoSEQ multiplex PCR; in TCRdb, only in-frame clones are kept and a portion is missing. The sample includes about 320,000 clones, around 87% of them seen just once. The CD8 memory sample joined CD45RO+ cells and CCR7-negative CD45RA+ cells. About this clone: The antigen is unknown.

Points from the study as a whole: It was only blood that was sampled, and tissue repertoires likely differ. Generally, naive subsets came out with larger estimated richness than memory subsets.

This receptor was obtained from a man between 18 and 29 years old in good health. Sequencing used memory CD8+ T cells sorted from blood. Sample subset: CD45RO+ cells pooled with CCR7-negative TemRA cells.

The CDR3 protein is CASSQGTGDYYGYTF. Written as DNA, the CDR3 is TGTGCCAGCAGCCAGGGTACAGGGGATTACTATGGCTACACCTTC. The rearrangement joins TRBV14 to TRBJ1-2; TRBD1 matches 7 bases. The junction had 7 bases not matched to a gene; V was cut back by 3 bases and J by 3 bases. Germline assignment: CDR1 SGHDN and CDR2 FVKESK. CDR3 length equals 15 residues.